This is a list of T cell receptor beta chains from one sample in a study of OX40 agonist ivuxolimab in advanced cancers. Clones were read by immunoSEQ multiplex PCR, and TCRdb kept only the in-frame ones, dropping some. Of some 69,000 clones listed, approximately 92% are singletons. Source: CD4+ or CD8+ T cells sorted from blood, taken in a trial of the OX40 agonist ivuxolimab. Receptors originate from an adult with an advanced solid tumor such as melanoma, head and neck, liver or kidney cancer. The CDR3 runs from the conserved cysteine through the conserved F or W. A D gene is named only where the DNA matches it firmly. Not all rows give a size; the values are once, few, many and, for expanded clones, a class.

cdr3_aa cdr3_nt j_call v_call clone_size d_call
CASSSGGTPFTDTQYF TGTGCCAGTAGTTCCGGGGGGACCCCCTTCACGGATACGCAGTATTTT TRBJ2-3 TRBV19 . TRBD2
CASRYGLAGTDTQYF TGTGCCAGCAGGTATGGACTAGCGGGCACAGATACGCAGTATTTT TRBJ2-3 TRBV5-8 . TRBD2
CASSLMSQGGQPQHF TGTGCCAGCAGCTTAATGTCACAGGGCGGTCAGCCCCAGCATTTT TRBJ1-5 TRBV7-2 . .
CASSLAGGSYNEQFF TGTGCCAGCAGTTTAGCGGGGGGCTCCTACAATGAGCAGTTCTTC TRBJ2-1 TRBV28 . TRBD2
CASIPSRHGGDYTF TGTGCCAGCATTCCATCCCGACATGGGGGTGACTACACCTTC TRBJ1-2 TRBV28 . .
CASSLGTGITDTQYF TGTGCCAGCAGCTTAGGGACAGGGATCACAGATACGCAGTATTTT TRBJ2-3 TRBV7-9 . TRBD1
CASSLTGREDTEAFF TGTGCCAGCAGCCTGACAGGGAGAGAGGACACTGAAGCTTTCTTT TRBJ1-1 TRBV4-2 . TRBD1
CASSLESWQGNQPQHF TGTGCCAGCAGCTTAGAAAGTTGGCAGGGGAATCAGCCCCAGCATTTT TRBJ1-5 TRBV7-8 . .
CASRRTTSASTDTQYF TGTGCCAGCAGGCGTACTACTAGCGCTAGCACAGATACGCAGTATTTT TRBJ2-3 TRBV27 . TRBD2
CASSARTGTGGEQYF TGCGCCAGCAGCGCTCGCACCGGGACAGGAGGCGAGCAGTACTTC TRBJ2-7 TRBV5-1 . TRBD1
CASSPELYEQYF TGTGCCAGCAGCCCCGAGTTGTACGAGCAGTACTTC TRBJ2-7 TRBV7-8 . .
CAWSPHHYVAKNIQYF TGTGCCTGGAGTCCGCATCATTATGTAGCCAAAAACATTCAGTACTTC TRBJ2-4 TRBV30 . .
CASCQEGHPTGELFF TGTGCCAGTTGCCAAGAGGGACACCCCACCGGGGAGCTGTTTTTT TRBJ2-2 TRBV25-1 . .
CASSSILAKNIQYF TGTGCCAGCAGTTCGATCTTAGCCAAAAACATTCAGTACTTC TRBJ2-4 TRBV7-9 . .
CASSILAGRETQYF TGTGCCAGTAGTATCCTAGCGGGAAGAGAGACCCAGTACTTC TRBJ2-5 TRBV19 . TRBD2
CAIRRPNTEAFF TGTGCCATCAGACGGCCGAACACTGAAGCTTTCTTT TRBJ1-1 TRBV10-3 . .
CASSPQGSYGYTF TGCGCCAGCAGCCCTCAGGGGTCCTATGGCTACACCTTC TRBJ1-2 TRBV5-1 . .
CASSFFTVSGNTIYF TGTGCCAGCAGTTTTTTTACGGTCTCTGGAAACACCATATATTTT TRBJ1-3 TRBV28 . .
CASSARQGVVYEQYF TGTGCCAGTAGTGCGCGACAGGGGGTCGTCTACGAGCAGTACTTC TRBJ2-7 TRBV19 . TRBD1
CASRSRTGVHQETQYF TGTGCCAGCAGATCGCGGACAGGGGTTCACCAAGAGACCCAGTACTTC TRBJ2-5 TRBV5-5 . TRBD1
CASSLSSGFGTGELFF TGTGCCAGCAGCTTAAGTAGCGGGTTCGGCACCGGGGAGCTGTTTTTT TRBJ2-2 TRBV7-9 . TRBD2
CASSLGSQPQHF TGTGCCAGCAGCTTGGGAAGTCAGCCCCAGCATTTT TRBJ1-5 TRBV7-2 . .
CASSPGLANTGELFF TGTGCCAGCAGCCCGGGACTAGCGAACACCGGGGAGCTGTTTTTT TRBJ2-2 TRBV27 . TRBD2
CASTPLPKGQDQETQYF TGTGCCAGCACCCCTTTGCCCAAAGGACAGGACCAAGAGACCCAGTACTTC TRBJ2-5 TRBV27 . TRBD1
CASSTERYTQYF TGTGCCAGCTCAACCGAGCGATATACGCAGTATTTT TRBJ2-3 TRBV18 once .
CASSLPGREQQFF TGTGCCAGCAGCCTCCCGGGCAGAGAGCAGCAGTTCTTC TRBJ2-1 TRBV5-6 once .
CASSLIHGNQPQHF TGTGCCAGCAGCTTAATACATGGCAATCAGCCCCAGCATTTT TRBJ1-5 TRBV7-6 . .
CASSLSAGYKVQHF TGTGCCAGCAGTTTATCGGCAGGGTATAAGGTCCAGCATTTT TRBJ1-5 TRBV27 once .
CASSKGSGTSYNEQFF TGTGCCAGCAGCAAAGGGTCGGGTACCTCCTACAATGAGCAGTTCTTC TRBJ2-1 TRBV7-2 . .
CASSLDQGEFYEQYF TGTGCCAGCAGCTTGGATCAGGGCGAATTTTACGAGCAGTACTTC TRBJ2-7 TRBV5-4 . .
CASSLLDNQPQHF TGTGCCAGCAGCTTACTAGACAATCAGCCCCAGCATTTT TRBJ1-5 TRBV7-3 . .
CASRSDLSSGNTIYF TGTGCCAGCAGATCTGACCTGAGCTCTGGAAACACCATATATTTT TRBJ1-3 TRBV6-5 . .
CASSQDRNIQYF TGTGCCAGCAGCCAAGACAGAAACATTCAGTACTTC TRBJ2-4 TRBV14 . .
CASSLEGTSPTDTQYF TGTGCCAGCAGCTTAGAAGGGACTAGCCCCACAGATACGCAGTATTTT TRBJ2-3 TRBV7-9 . TRBD2
CARSKLAGGWTGELFF TGTGCCAGAAGCAAACTAGCGGGAGGGTGGACCGGGGAGCTGTTTTTT TRBJ2-2 TRBV5-3 . TRBD2
CASAGQGFNEQYF TGTGCCAGCGCCGGGCAGGGCTTTAACGAGCAGTACTTC TRBJ2-7 TRBV9 . .
CSAREGRQYF TGCAGTGCTAGAGAAGGGCGGCAGTACTTC TRBJ2-7 TRBV20-1 . .
CASSSPTGQREKLFF TGTGCCAGCAGCTCCCCCACCGGGCAGCGTGAAAAACTGTTTTTT TRBJ1-4 TRBV7-8 . .
CASSHDRLNTEAFF TGTGCCAGCAGCCACGACAGACTAAACACTGAAGCTTTCTTT TRBJ1-1 TRBV5-4 . .
CASSSTSATVNEQFF TGTGCCAGCAGTTCGACTAGCGCTACGGTAAATGAGCAGTTCTTC TRBJ2-1 TRBV27 . TRBD2
CASSVGASGAQETQYF TGTGCCAGCAGCGTAGGGGCCAGCGGGGCCCAAGAGACCCAGTACTTC TRBJ2-5 TRBV9 . TRBD2
CASSPPLGRGHEKLFF TGTGCCAGCTCACCACCTCTGGGCAGGGGGCATGAAAAACTGTTTTTT TRBJ1-4 TRBV18 . TRBD1
CASSEQGGSGTATYEQYF TGTGCCAGTAGTGAACAGGGGGGATCCGGGACTGCCACCTACGAGCAGTACTTC TRBJ2-7 TRBV19 . TRBD1
CASSAGQQNEKLFF TGCGCCAGCAGCGCTGGACAGCAAAATGAAAAACTGTTTTTT TRBJ1-4 TRBV5-1 . .
CASSPTREYNEKLFF TGCGCCAGCAGCCCGACGCGGGAATATAATGAAAAACTGTTTTTT TRBJ1-4 TRBV4-3 . .
CASSIDRAGSYEQYF TGTGCCAGCAGCATAGACAGGGCGGGCTCCTACGAGCAGTACTTC TRBJ2-7 TRBV7-2 . TRBD1
CASSYSTGGQETQYF TGTGCCAGCAGTTACTCGACTGGGGGGCAAGAGACCCAGTACTTC TRBJ2-5 TRBV6-6 . .
CASSQTRGLAGMNEQFF TGTGCCAGCAGCCAGACCAGGGGACTAGCGGGAATGAATGAGCAGTTCTTC TRBJ2-1 TRBV14 . TRBD2
CSVDVLAGGWGETQYF TGCAGCGTTGATGTACTAGCGGGAGGGTGGGGTGAGACCCAGTACTTC TRBJ2-5 TRBV29-1 . TRBD2
CASSARYRGRETQYF TGTGCCAGCAGTGCCCGTTACAGGGGTCGGGAGACCCAGTACTTC TRBJ2-5 TRBV25-1 . TRBD1
CAWSVGQGNQPQHF TGTGCCTGGAGTGTTGGCCAGGGAAATCAGCCCCAGCATTTT TRBJ1-5 TRBV30 . .
CASSLDPSGRPQRNEQFF TGTGCCAGCAGCTTAGACCCTAGCGGGAGACCCCAGCGGAATGAGCAGTTCTTC TRBJ2-1 TRBV7-2 . TRBD2
CASTDRATNEKLFF TGTGCCAGTACCGACCGAGCAACTAATGAAAAACTGTTTTTT TRBJ1-4 TRBV19 . .
CSVVHRGWEQFF TGCAGCGTTGTTCATCGGGGCTGGGAGCAGTTCTTC TRBJ2-1 TRBV29-1 . .
CASIDPAGELFF TGTGCCAGCATAGATCCTGCCGGGGAGCTGTTTTTT TRBJ2-2 TRBV2 once .
CASSPTTGGETQYF TGTGCCAGCAGCCCCACGACAGGGGGGGAGACCCAGTACTTC TRBJ2-5 TRBV7-2 . TRBD1
CASSEYERQGEFF TGTGCCAGCAGTGAATACGAGAGACAGGGTGAGTTCTTC TRBJ2-1 TRBV25-1 once TRBD1
CASSHGPQNEQYF TGTGCCAGCAGCCACGGACCACAGAACGAGCAGTACTTC TRBJ2-7 TRBV7-8 . .
CASSVEGGRFEKLFF TGTGCCAGCAGCGTAGAGGGGGGGCGCTTTGAAAAACTGTTTTTT TRBJ1-4 TRBV9 . .